The 23 T cell receptor beta chains listed next were all sequenced from one sample in a study of blood T cell repertoires in COVID-19. Sequenced by immunoSEQ multiplex PCR; TCRdb stores in-frame clones only, minus some. The table records 200,000 to 300,000 clones, around four fifths of them present only once. Sequencing input: peripheral blood. Every receptor here comes from a woman between 55 and 75 years old with active or convalescent COVID-19.

V gene TRBV3-1 (or the pseudogene TRBV3-2) combines with J gene TRBJ1-4; D gene uncertain. The CDR3 runs 15 residues. V gave up 3 bases and J gave up 1 base, with 9 bases separating them. The V gene's germline CDR1 is LGHDT and CDR2 YNNKEL (reference sequence). CDR3 loop: CASSQPGRTNEKLFF. CDR3 in DNA: TGTGCCAGCAGCCAGCCTGGGAGAACTAATGAAAAACTGTTTTTT.

This chain connects TRBV7-6 to TRBJ2-7, with D possibly being TRBD1 (5 bases). CDR1 is SGHVS and CDR2 is FNYEAQ in the germline V gene. Trimming left V 5 bases short and J 1 base short, with 9 bases between. This CDR3 region has 13 residues. This CDR3 reads CASSQGRSYEQYV. The CDR3 region has the DNA TGTGCCAGCAGCCAGGGCAGGTCCTACGAGCAGTACGTC.

CDR3 region: CASSRDRESNQPQHF. CDR3 nucleotide sequence: TGTGCCAGCAGCCGTGACAGGGAAAGCAATCAGCCCCAGCATTTT. The chain combines TRBV27 with TRBJ1-5, with 7 bases identical to TRBD1. V was clipped by 6 bases and J by 1 base; unmatched bases: 6. This CDR3 has 15 residues. Looked up from germline, CDR1 is MNHEY and CDR2 is SMNVEV (reference sequence).

J is TRBJ1-1 and V is TRBV7-6; TRBD1 matches at 7 bases. Per the germline V gene, CDR1 is SGHVS and CDR2 is FNYEAQ. The length of the CDR3 is 13 residues. The ends lost 5 bases at V and 7 bases at J; junction bases unmatched: 7. CDR3 region: CASSLGTELEAFF. The CDR3 nucleotides read TGTGCCAGCAGCCTCGGGACAGAACTTGAAGCTTTCTTT.

V and J are TRBV5-8 and TRBJ1-2; D unclear. CDR3 length: 17 amino acids. V lost 1 base and J lost 4, with 20 bases in between. Germline V lookup: CDR1 SGHTS, CDR2 YDEGEE. CDR3 DNA sequence: TGTGCCAGCAGCTTGAAGACCGGGTCCGCGGATCCCTATGGCTACACCTTC. The encoded protein is CASSLKTGSADPYGYTF.

A few counts support this clone. Here the CDR3 DNA reads TGTGCCAGCAGCTCCAGCGGGACTAGCGTCAATGAGCAGTTCTTC. This codes for CASSSSGTSVNEQFF. This chain uses TRBV9 with TRBJ2-1, with 10 bases matching TRBD2. There are 15 residues in the CDR3. CDR1 is SGDLS, CDR2 YYNGEE, per germline. The J segment lost 6 bases and the V segment lost 4 bases, leaving 7 bases of the junction unmatched.

CDR3 sequence (DNA): TGTGCCACCTGTCCTGGCAGGGGGGCTGAAGCTTTCTTT. Its protein is CATCPGRGAEAFF. The chain links TRBV11-3 to TRBJ1-1, with TRBD1 identical over 7 bases. This CDR3 contains 13 residues. The V and J ends lost 10 bases and 6 bases, in that order; junction bases with no gene match: 11. Per the germline V gene, CDR1 is SGHNT and CDR2 is YENEEA.

J is TRBJ2-7 and V is TRBV28; 8 nucleotides align to TRBD2. V shed 11 bases and J 4 bases; nucleotides not matched to a gene: 4. Germline lookup yields CDR1 MDHEN and CDR2 SYDVKM. The CDR3 runs to 11 residues. CDR3 region: CACTSGYEQYV. As DNA, the CDR3 is TGTGCCTGTACTAGCGGTTACGAGCAGTACGTC.

The CDR3 DNA reads as TGTGCCAGCAGCTTAGGACTAGCGGGGGTAGTTTCGGGGGAGCTGTTTTTT. This encodes CASSLGLAGVVSGELFF. This chain joins TRBV7-2 and TRBJ2-2, with 12 bases that match TRBD2. The CDR3 totals 17 residues. Per germline, CDR1 SGHTA and CDR2 FQGNSA. V trimming: 1 base; J trimming: 8 bases; junction bases outside the gene matches: 8.

The CDR3 is CASSLVGVNTEAFF. The DNA of the CDR3 is TGCGCCAGCAGCCTTGTGGGAGTGAACACTGAAGCTTTCTTT. V gene TRBV5-1 combines with J gene TRBJ1-1, with D unclear. V lost 4 bases, J lost 0 bases, and 10 bases lay in between. The CDR3 is 14 amino acids. Per germline, CDR1 SGHRS and CDR2 YFSETQ.

The chain couples TRBV12-3 or TRBV12-4 to TRBJ2-3; D perhaps matches TRBD2 (5 bases). The CDR3 covers 12 residues. V lost 3 bases to trimming and J lost 10 bases, with 11 bases between them. The CDR3 region is CASSFIRDAQYF. The CDR3 region has the DNA TGTGCCAGCAGTTTCATACGGGATGCGCAGTATTTT.

This clone was seen only a few times. The CDR3: CASSPTGGIGSPLHF. The DNA for the CDR3 is TGTGCCAGTAGTCCTACGGGGGGCATAGGTTCACCCCTCCACTTT. This chain uses TRBV19 with TRBJ1-6; a weak D match, TRBD1 (6 bases). Deletions cut 5 bases from V and 9 bases from J, with 17 bases between. Germline lookup yields CDR1 LNHDA and CDR2 SQIVND (reference sequence). This CDR3 contains 15 residues.

This rearrangement joins TRBV7-6 to TRBJ2-3; possibly TRBD2 for D (5 bases). The CDR3 runs to 16 residues. V was cut by 1 base and J by 4 bases, with 15 bases left in between. Germline CDR1 reads SGHVS; CDR2 reads FNYEAQ. This CDR3 is CASSLVGDRRADTQYF. The CDR3 DNA reads TGTGCCAGCAGCTTAGTAGGTGACCGGCGGGCAGATACGCAGTATTTT.

The V and J genes are TRBV15 and TRBJ2-2; 8 bases align to TRBD1. J lost 7 bases, V lost 2 bases, and 9 bases had no gene match. This CDR3 is 16 amino acids long. Looked up from germline, CDR1 is LNHNV and CDR2 is YYDKDF (reference sequence). For the CDR3, the DNA is TGTGCCACCAGCAGAAGACAGGGGAGGTTTGGCGGGGAGCTGTTTTTT. As protein: CATSRRQGRFGGELFF.

This sequence joins TRBV6-5 and TRBJ2-7; a weak D match, TRBD2 (7 bases). CDR1 MNHEY and CDR2 SVGAGI come from the germline V gene. The ends were cut back, 6 bases at V and 0 bases at J, with 15 bases in the middle. The CDR3 is 15 residues long. DNA of the CDR3: TGTGCCAGCAGCCGGACAGCGGGGAGCTCCTACGAGCAGTACTTC. Its translation: CASSRTAGSSYEQYF.

This clone was counted a few times. The V and J genes are TRBV19 and TRBJ2-1; TRBD1 aligns across 7 bases. CDR1 LNHDA and CDR2 SQIVND come from the germline V gene (reference sequence). The CDR3 contains 16 residues. V dropped 6 bases and J dropped 5; count of bases not matched to a gene: 13. CDR3 residues: CASSPDRALNHNEQFF. Written as DNA, the CDR3 is TGTGCCAGTAGCCCAGACAGGGCTCTTAATCACAATGAGCAGTTCTTC.

This clone came up a few times. The genes are TRBV5-1 and TRBJ1-1; 9 nucleotides agree with TRBD1. The CDR3 sequence is 14 residues long. V lost 5 bases and J lost 5; bases outside the gene matches: 7. Germline V gene sequence: CDR1 SGHRS, CDR2 YFSETQ. The CDR3 sequence is CASRTPGQGTEAFF. In DNA, the CDR3 is TGCGCCAGCAGAACTCCGGGACAGGGAACTGAAGCTTTCTTT.

This clone occurred once. This chain joins TRBV6-5 and TRBJ2-7, with D perhaps TRBD1 (6 bases). V was shortened by 6 bases and J by 3 bases, with 15 bases between the two germline ends. The germline gives CDR1 MNHEY, CDR2 SVGAGI. The CDR3 runs 14 residues. CDR3 protein: CASSGDMGIYEQYF. Here the CDR3 DNA reads TGTGCCAGCAGCGGGGACATGGGTATCTACGAGCAGTACTTC.

The chain couples TRBV24-1 to TRBJ1-5, with a tentative D call TRBD1 (5 bases). This CDR3 comprises 16 residues. Germline V gene lookup returns CDR1 KGHDR and CDR2 SFDVKD. Trimming pared 5 bases from V and 5 bases from J, leaving 18 bases between. The CDR3 reads CATSGGDGRGYQPQHF. CDR3 coding DNA: TGTGCCACCAGTGGCGGGGACGGTCGAGGATATCAGCCCCAGCATTTT.

This clone has a single count. J is TRBJ2-1 and V is TRBV29-1; a possible D gene is TRBD1 (5 bases). The ends were cut back, 7 bases at V and 3 bases at J, with 13 bases in the middle. The CDR3 extends over 13 amino acids. In germline, CDR1 is SQVTM, CDR2 ANQGSEA. CDR3 residues: CSAARGIYNEQFF. CDR3 sequence (DNA): TGCAGCGCCGCTAGGGGAATCTACAATGAGCAGTTCTTC.

This clone was seen more than once but under ten times. V usage is TRBV5-4 and J usage is TRBJ2-5; 7 nucleotides align to TRBD2. Germline CDR1 reads SGHNT; CDR2 reads YYREEE (reference sequence). The CDR3 is made up of 14 amino acids. V trimming: 0 bases; J trimming: 1 base; junction bases outside the gene matches: 0. The CDR3 DNA is TGTGCCAGCAGCTTGGCGGGGGGCCAAGAGACCCAGTACTTC. Amino acids: CASSLAGGQETQYF.

The gene calls are TRBV28 and TRBJ2-5; 11 bases line up with TRBD2. After removal of 5 bases from V and 1 base from J, the junction contained 12 bases not matched to a gene. The length of the CDR3 is 18 residues. Looked up from germline, CDR1 is MDHEN and CDR2 is SYDVKM. The CDR3 protein is CASSPDPRLAGTQETQYF. CDR3 nucleotide sequence: TGTGCCAGCAGTCCGGACCCCCGACTAGCGGGGACCCAAGAGACCCAGTACTTC.

V gene TRBV7-8 combines with J gene TRBJ2-1; D is possibly TRBD2 (6 bases). Germline loops: CDR1 SGHVS, CDR2 FQNEAQ. The CDR3 runs 14 residues. With 4 bases removed from V and 8 bases from J, the gap between germline ends came to 15 bases. The CDR3 coding sequence is TGTGCCAGCAGCTATCGACGGGGGTCCGATGAGCAGTTCTTC. Protein sequence: CASSYRRGSDEQFF. The whole variable domain, remainder taken from reference TRBV7-8 and TRBJ2-1, is GAGVSQSPRYKVAKRGQDVALRCDPISGHVSLFWYQQALGQGPEFLTYFQNEAQLDKSGLPSDRFFAERPEGSVSTLKIQRTQQEDSAVYLCASSYRRGSDEQFFGPGTRLTVL.